One and the same sample provided the 20 T cell receptor beta chains below, sequenced in a study of T cells in Graves' hyperthyroidism and ophthalmopathy. RNA transcripts were the template for amplifying TCR beta CDR3 regions. The primer set for the first-round RT-PCR of the TCR CDR3 was HTBI. TCRdb reprocessed the multiplex PCR reads via MiXCR and lists one record per CDR3 protein. The profile covers 100,000 to 140,000 distinct CDR3 sequences, with 16% appearing a single time and around 44% taken by the ten largest. The specimen was blood. All receptors come from a woman aged 45-65 years with Graves' hyperthyroidism.

The table lists this clonotype with many counts. The V gene is TRBV5-1, the J gene TRBJ2-1, with D tentatively TRBD2 (6 bases). Trimming took 2 bases from V and 9 from J, leaving 9 bases between them. Germline V gives CDR1 SGHRS, CDR2 YFSETQ. This CDR3 spans 12 amino acids. The CDR3, as DNA: TGCGCCAGCAGCTTTAGCGGTACTGAGCAGTTCTTC. Protein sequence: CASSFSGTEQFF.

This clonotype was recorded many times. The chain links TRBV30 to TRBJ2-5, with D perhaps matching TRBD2 (5 bases). V lost 0 bases, J lost 7 bases, and 9 bases lay in between. The CDR3 consists of 12 residues. Looked up from germline, CDR1 is GTSNPN and CDR2 is SVGIG (reference sequence). CDR3 nucleotides: TGTGCCTGGAGTGTAACGGCGGGGACCCAGTACTTC. This sequence encodes CAWSVTAGTQYF.

This clonotype was seen ten or more times. The V gene is TRBV7-2, the J gene TRBJ2-7, with TRBD2 identical over 9 bases. The CDR3 sequence is 16 residues long. V trimming: 0 bases; J trimming: 5 bases; junction bases outside the gene matches: 8. CDR1 is SGHTA and CDR2 is FQGNSA in the germline V gene. The CDR3 region is CASSLAGSGSIHEQYF. CDR3 sequence (DNA): TGTGCCAGCAGCTTAGCAGGTAGCGGGAGTATCCACGAGCAGTACTTC.

This clonotype was counted many times. The genes are TRBV11-2 and TRBJ2-3; 13 bases align to TRBD2. V lost 5 bases and J lost 0; bases outside the gene matches: 5. The CDR3 totals 17 residues. Germline CDR1 SGHAT, CDR2 FQNNGV. CDR3 DNA sequence: TGTGCCAGCAGCCCGGGACTAGCGGGGCCTAGCACAGATACGCAGTATTTT. Its translation is CASSPGLAGPSTDTQYF.

This clonotype was found many times. The rearrangement uses TRBV18 and TRBJ1-4, with 9 bases fitting TRBD1. Germline loops: CDR1 KGHSH, CDR2 LQKENI. Trimming at V came to 6 bases and at J to 5 bases, leaving 4 bases not matched to a gene. The CDR3 length is 14 residues. CDR3 region: CASSPGQGNEKLFF. DNA of the CDR3: TGTGCCAGCTCTCCAGGACAGGGGAATGAAAAACTGTTTTTT.

This clonotype was picked up many times. The chain combines TRBV27 with TRBJ2-1, with a possible D match to TRBD2 (5 bases). The CDR3 consists of 15 residues. V gave up 8 bases and J gave up 0 bases, with 14 bases separating them. Germline assignment: CDR1 MNHEY and CDR2 SMNVEV (reference sequence). The chain's CDR3 is CASRERLSSYNEQFF. The CDR3, as DNA: TGTGCCAGCCGTGAGCGGCTTAGCTCCTACAATGAGCAGTTCTTC.

This clonotype has at least ten counts. The V gene is TRBV5-1, the J gene TRBJ2-7, with D uncertain. With 5 bases removed from V and 1 base from J, the gap between germline ends came to 16 bases. The CDR3 totals 15 residues. CDR1 is SGHRS, CDR2 YFSETQ, per germline. The DNA for the CDR3 is TGCGCCAGCAGACTGGGCCCGACGACATCCTACGAGCAGTACTTC. Amino acids: CASRLGPTTSYEQYF.

This clonotype has a count of ten or more. This rearrangement joins TRBV19 to TRBJ2-5, with a possible D match to TRBD2 (5 bases). V was clipped by 5 bases and J by 5 bases, with 15 bases between them. Per germline, CDR1 LNHDA and CDR2 SQIVND (reference sequence). The CDR3 length is 14 residues. Written as DNA, the CDR3 is TGTGCCAGTAGTGCTCAGGCAGCGGTGGAGACCCAGTACTTC. Protein: CASSAQAAVETQYF.

This clonotype was recorded at least ten times. The rearrangement joins TRBV29-1 to TRBJ1-3; TRBD1 matches at 7 bases. Germline lookup yields CDR1 SQVTM and CDR2 ANQGSEA. The ends lost 2 bases at V and 9 bases at J; junction bases unmatched: 4. The length of the CDR3 is 12 residues. DNA of the CDR3: TGCAGCGTTGAAACAGGGGAATTCACCATATATTTT. Its protein is CSVETGEFTIYF.

At least ten counts were recorded for this clonotype. The chain carries TRBV9 and TRBJ2-1, with D perhaps given as TRBD1 or TRBD2 (6 bases each). The CDR3 totals 15 residues. Germline V gene lookup returns CDR1 SGDLS and CDR2 YYNGEE. Trimming took off 4 bases at V and 3 bases at J, with 14 bases between the two ends. The CDR3 spells CASSTGWRGYNEQFF. The CDR3 coding sequence is TGTGCCAGCAGCACAGGGTGGAGGGGCTACAATGAGCAGTTCTTC.

Only a few counts were recorded for this clonotype. V and J are TRBV5-4 and TRBJ2-2; no definite D call. The CDR3 covers 15 residues. Germline V CDR1 and CDR2: SGHNT, YYREEE (reference sequence). V dropped 9 bases and J dropped 2 bases, with 17 bases sitting between them. CDR3: CATHGFGTNTGELFF. The CDR3 DNA follows: TGTGCCACCCACGGGTTCGGTACTAACACCGGGGAGCTGTTTTTT.

This clonotype was found many times. This chain links TRBV6-1 with TRBJ1-6, with 12 bases aligning to TRBD1. CDR3 length: 19 residues. The trim removed 6 bases at V and 7 bases at J, leaving 16 bases unmatched. The germline V gene has CDR1 MNHNS and CDR2 SASEGT. The CDR3, as DNA: TGTGCCAGCAGCGTCACCGGGACAGGGGGCTCCCCAGGAAATTCACCCCTCCACTTT. This encodes CASSVTGTGGSPGNSPLHF.

The V gene is TRBV20-1, the J gene TRBJ2-7, with D tentatively TRBD1 (6 bases). The CDR3 has 13 residues. V lost 6 bases, J lost 0 bases, and 12 bases lay in between. In germline, CDR1 is DFQATT, CDR2 SNEGSKA (reference sequence). The CDR3 bases are TGCAGTGCCGAGACAGGAACCTCCTACGAGCAGTACTTC. Its protein product is CSAETGTSYEQYF.

This clonotype was picked up many times. V is TRBV11-2 and J is TRBJ2-1; D assignment may be TRBD1 or TRBD2 (5 bases each). Germline loops: CDR1 SGHAT, CDR2 FQNNGV. Trimming removed 5 bases at V and 9 bases at J, with 17 bases between. The CDR3 length is 14 residues. The CDR3 sequence: CASSPLAARGEQFF. CDR3 DNA: TGTGCCAGCAGCCCGCTCGCAGCGAGGGGTGAGCAGTTCTTC.

This clonotype appeared many times. DNA for the CDR3: TGCGCCAGCAGCTTGGAGGCTAGAGGAGGCACAGATACGCAGTATTTT. Protein product: CASSLEARGGTDTQYF. The gene calls are TRBV5-1 and TRBJ2-3, with D uncertain. Germline V gene data show CDR1 as SGHRS and CDR2 as YFSETQ. With 0 bases removed from V and 1 base from J, the gap between germline ends came to 12 bases. The CDR3 loop spans 16 amino acids.

This clonotype was seen at least ten times. The chain is built from TRBV7-3 and TRBJ2-1; 11 nucleotides line up with TRBD2. There are 13 residues in the CDR3. Per germline, CDR1 SGHTA and CDR2 FQGTGA. V was pared by 5 bases and J by 9 bases, with 3 bases of the junction left unmatched. The CDR3 here is CASSTLAGAEQFF. CDR3 sequence (DNA): TGTGCCAGCAGCACACTAGCGGGAGCTGAGCAGTTCTTC.

Ten or more counts support this clonotype. This chain connects TRBV19 to TRBJ2-3, with D unresolved. This CDR3 comprises 12 residues. V was pared by 3 bases and J by 3 bases, with 4 bases between. Germline CDR1 reads LNHDA; CDR2 reads SQIVND (reference sequence). CDR3 sequence reads: CASSMSTDTQYF. In nucleotides, the CDR3 is TGTGCCAGTAGTATGAGTACAGATACGCAGTATTTT.

The rearrangement links TRBV20-1 to TRBJ1-5, with D hard to call. This CDR3 spans 16 amino acids. V lost 6 bases and J lost 0, with 18 bases in between. Per germline, CDR1 DFQATT and CDR2 SNEGSKA (reference sequence). The CDR3 protein is CSARGINPYSNQPQHF. The CDR3 DNA reads TGCAGTGCACGGGGTATTAACCCGTATAGCAATCAGCCCCAGCATTTT.

This clonotype was recorded at least ten times. This rearrangement joins TRBV4-2 to TRBJ1-1, with unresolved D. CDR3 length: 13 residues. Trimming shortened V by 1 base and J by 5 bases, and 8 bases separated the two germline ends. In germline, CDR1 is LGHNA, CDR2 YNFKEQ. CDR3 sequence: CASSQVHGTEAFF. CDR3 sequence (DNA): TGTGCCAGCAGCCAAGTTCATGGAACTGAAGCTTTCTTT.

V gene TRBV12-3 or TRBV12-4 combines with J gene TRBJ2-1; TRBD2 matches at 11 bases. This CDR3 contains 16 residues. Trimming removed 6 bases from V and 5 bases from J; junction bases left unmatched: 9. The DNA of the CDR3 is TGTGCCAGCAGCCAAAGGGGACTAGCGGCCGACAATGAGCAGTTCTTC. Translated: CASSQRGLAADNEQFF.